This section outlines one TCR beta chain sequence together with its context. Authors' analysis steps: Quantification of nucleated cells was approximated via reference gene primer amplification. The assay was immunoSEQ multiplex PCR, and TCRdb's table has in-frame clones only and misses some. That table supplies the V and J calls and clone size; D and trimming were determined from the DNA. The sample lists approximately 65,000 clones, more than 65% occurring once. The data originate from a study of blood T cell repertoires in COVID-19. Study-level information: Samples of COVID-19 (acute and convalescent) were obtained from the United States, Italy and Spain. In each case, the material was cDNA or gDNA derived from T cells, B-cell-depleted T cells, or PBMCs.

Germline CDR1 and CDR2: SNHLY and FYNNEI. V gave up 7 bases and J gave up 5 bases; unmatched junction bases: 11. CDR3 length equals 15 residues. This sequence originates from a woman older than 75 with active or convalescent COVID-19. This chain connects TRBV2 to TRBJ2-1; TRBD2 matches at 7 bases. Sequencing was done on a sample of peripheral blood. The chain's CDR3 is CASTWGSGVNNEQFF. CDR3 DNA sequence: TGTGCCAGCACCTGGGGGAGCGGGGTCAACAATGAGCAGTTCTTC.